This T cell receptor (beta chain) appears in the sequencing data of a study of cytomegalovirus exposure and HLA in healthy donors. This clone was counted a few times. Germline V gene sequence: CDR1 SEHNR, CDR2 FQNEAQ (reference sequence). The CDR3 has 15 residues. Trimming shortened V by 1 base and J by 8 bases, and 15 bases separated the two germline ends. With 60 Vbeta and 13 Jbeta primers, the PCR was carried out. Here immunoSEQ multiplex PCR was the method, and the copy in TCRdb shows in-frame clones only, minus some. The sample yields some 150,000 clones, roughly 76% seen once. Sequencing used PBMCs. The chain couples TRBV7-9 to TRBJ2-1; tentatively, D is TRBD1 (6 bases). This clonotype originated in a human donor in good health. The CDR3 DNA reads TGTGCCAGCAGCTTAGTCAGGGGTCCGGTCCATGAGCAGTTCTTC. Translated: CASSLVRGPVHEQFF.